This T cell receptor beta chain was identified during a study of cytomegalovirus exposure and HLA in healthy donors. As for the study in general: Unique TCRs numbering some 80 million, obtained from HLA-typed donors, made up an early data release. Study-level points and caveats: The classifier was said to identify cytomegalovirus status with high specificity and sensitivity. It is likely that the observed cluster of highly shared sequence variants was a sequencing artifact.

On this clone itself: Its matching antigen is unknown.

Primers included in the PCR were 60 Vbeta and 13 Jbeta primers. The repertoire was sequenced with immunoSEQ multiplex PCR; TCRdb's copy has only in-frame clones and lacks some. The table lists around 150,000 clones, roughly three quarters of them singletons, with 3.5% to 4.5% in the top ten. The germline gives CDR1 MDHEN, CDR2 SYDVKM. This CDR3 comprises 14 residues. V was shortened by 2 bases and J by 0 bases, with 7 bases between the two germline ends. This TCR came from a human donor in good health. V and J are TRBV28 and TRBJ1-2, with no clear D. Sequenced input: PBMCs. CDR3 in DNA: TGTGCCAGCAGTTTACAGGTGACTAACTATGGCTACACCTTC. This sequence encodes CASSLQVTNYGYTF.